Listed below are T cell receptor beta chains from one sample, sequenced in a study of sequential checkpoint blockade in melanoma. TCRdb's table, derived via immunoSEQ multiplex PCR, lists solely in-frame clones and lacks some. Of 35,000 to 50,000 clones listed, roughly 90% are singletons. Sequenced here: CD8+ T cells sorted from blood (inferred from file names), sampled from a patient given nivolumab and ipilimumab in sequence. The source of these receptors is a human donor with melanoma. Each CDR3 is given without its conserved first and last residue.

V,length,CDR3
TRBV27,13,ASSYGLAGVGEQY
TRBV4-2,15,ASSQVLFRVNTGELF
TRBV4-1,14,ASSHSPGTANSPLH
TRBV7-9,12,AMTKGWPYYEQY
TRBV30,12,AWSSGQGSYEQY
TRBV9,14,ASSLRGLAVQETQY
TRBV5-1,12,ASSITGWDYGYT
TRBV9,11,ASSAGGNQPQH
TRBV6-5,12,ASSLSGRAYEQY
TRBV27,11,ASSSGQHWPQH